The 17 T cell receptor beta chains below all came from one sample that was sequenced in a study of blood T cell repertoires in COVID-19. Assay used: immunoSEQ multiplex PCR; TCRdb lists only in-frame clones, some missing. The data contain about 410,000 clones, roughly 90% of them seen just once; the ten biggest clones take up 1.4% to 1.5%. The sequenced sample was peripheral blood. These receptor sequences come from a woman between 25 and 40 years old with active or convalescent COVID-19.

CDR3 in DNA: TGTGCCAGCAGCCAAGAGACAGGGGTAGATAGCACTGAAGCTTTCTTT. As protein: CASSQETGVDSTEAFF. The V and J genes are TRBV3-1 (or the pseudogene TRBV3-2) and TRBJ1-1; 8 nucleotides line up with TRBD1. This CDR3 spans 16 amino acids. Unmatched junction bases numbered 7, after V lost 0 bases and J lost 4 bases. Germline assignment: CDR1 LGHDT and CDR2 YNNKEL (reference sequence).

J is TRBJ2-7 and V is TRBV30; TRBD2 matches at 7 bases. The length of the CDR3 is 13 residues. V was pared by 8 bases and J by 6 bases, with 13 bases of the junction left unmatched. Germline V gives CDR1 GTSNPN, CDR2 SVGIG (reference sequence). The CDR3 DNA reads TGTGCCACCCCTGGCGGGAGAATAGGCGAGCAGTACTTC. Translated: CATPGGRIGEQYF.

This clone came up once. The chain couples TRBV10-2 to TRBJ2-5; D ambiguous. V lost 3 bases to trimming and J lost 5 bases, with 10 bases between them. From germline, CDR1 is WSHSY and CDR2 SAAADI. The CDR3 contains 13 residues. CDR3 amino acids: CASSDVRRETQYF. In DNA form, the CDR3 reads TGCGCCAGCAGTGATGTCCGCCGGGAGACCCAGTACTTC.

The genes are TRBV27 and TRBJ1-4, with D tentatively TRBD1 (6 bases). The germline V gene has CDR1 MNHEY and CDR2 SMNVEV (reference sequence). Trimming took off 6 bases at V and 5 bases at J, with 19 bases between the two ends. This CDR3 is 16 amino acids long. CDR3 residues: CASRSTPGQQNEKLFF. In DNA, the CDR3 is TGTGCCAGCAGATCCACCCCCGGACAGCAAAATGAAAAACTGTTTTTT.

V usage is TRBV6-5 and J usage is TRBJ1-1; perhaps TRBD1 as D (5 bases). Trimming cost V 6 bases and J 5 bases, with 10 bases left between them. CDR3 length: 12 residues. From germline, CDR1 is MNHEY and CDR2 SVGAGI. The CDR3 loop reads CASRAGRTEAFF. CDR3 in DNA: TGTGCCAGCAGGGCGGGGCGAACTGAAGCTTTCTTT.

The gene calls are TRBV28 and TRBJ1-4, with D possibly TRBD1 on 5 matching bases. The CDR3 spans 11 residues. V lost 11 bases to trimming and J lost 2 bases, with 6 bases between them. CDR1 and CDR2 (germline): MDHEN, SYDVKM. Here the CDR3 reads CAGATNEKLFF. In DNA, the CDR3 is TGTGCCGGGGCGACTAATGAAAAACTGTTTTTT.

This chain joins TRBV19 and TRBJ1-2; D uncertain. This CDR3 region has 15 residues. V gave up 9 bases and J gave up 3 bases, with 20 bases separating them. CDR1 LNHDA and CDR2 SQIVND come from the germline V gene (reference sequence). The CDR3 DNA reads TGTGCCAGCGAGGAGAGGCCCGGGATAGACTATGGCTACACCTTC. It codes for CASEERPGIDYGYTF.

V usage is TRBV10-2 and J usage is TRBJ2-1; D is ambiguous. The CDR3 runs to 13 residues. Trimming stripped 7 bases from V and 1 base from J, with 8 bases between. The germline CDR1 and CDR2 sequences are WSHSY and SAAADI. CDR3 residues: CASISGSYNEQFF. The CDR3 DNA is TGCGCCAGCATTTCCGGTTCCTACAATGAGCAGTTCTTC.

The chain recombines TRBV27 with TRBJ2-7; TRBD1 matches at 9 bases. This CDR3 comprises 15 residues. The V and J ends lost 6 bases and 4 bases, in that order; junction bases with no gene match: 10. Germline assignment: CDR1 MNHEY and CDR2 SMNVEV (reference sequence). The CDR3 spells CASRYTGTGWYEQYF. The CDR3 bases are TGTGCCAGCAGATACACCGGGACAGGGTGGTACGAGCAGTACTTC.

The CDR3 sequence: CASSRSGGETQYF. In DNA form, the CDR3 reads TGTGCCAGCAGCCGCTCTGGGGGCGAGACCCAGTACTTC. The V and J genes are TRBV9 and TRBJ2-5; possibly TRBD1 for D (6 bases). Germline CDR1 is SGDLS and CDR2 is YYNGEE. Between the trimmed V and J ends, which lost 4 bases and 5 bases, there was a span of 12 bases. This CDR3 has 13 residues.

The chain has TRBV4-1 and TRBJ2-7; possibly TRBD1 for D (6 bases). Germline V gene sequence: CDR1 MGHRA, CDR2 YSYEKL. The CDR3 covers 15 residues. The V end was cut by 1 base, the J end by 1 base, with 11 bases between. CDR3 residues: CASSQGQDRSYEQYF. CDR3 nucleotide sequence: TGCGCCAGCAGCCAAGGTCAGGACAGATCCTACGAGCAGTACTTC.

This sequence joins TRBV27 and TRBJ2-6; possible D gene TRBD2, 5 bases. Trimming took off 6 bases at V and 0 bases at J, with 12 bases between the two ends. Germline V lookup: CDR1 MNHEY, CDR2 SMNVEV (reference sequence). The CDR3 runs to 16 residues. The CDR3 loop reads CASSPIGNSGANVLTF. CDR3 nucleotide sequence: TGTGCCAGCAGCCCGATCGGGAACTCTGGGGCCAACGTCCTGACTTTC.

The J gene is TRBJ2-7, the V gene TRBV3-1 (or the pseudogene TRBV3-2); D may be TRBD2 (6 bases). The CDR3 runs 15 residues. The germline gives CDR1 LGHDT, CDR2 YNNKEL (reference sequence). V was pared by 0 bases and J by 7 bases, with 16 bases between. Here the CDR3 DNA reads TGTGCCAGCAGCCAAGATCCACGGCTGGGGGGTGAGCAGTACTTC. Its translation: CASSQDPRLGGEQYF.

The V call is TRBV10-2, the J call TRBJ1-2; 10 bases fit TRBD1. The CDR3 consists of 14 residues. Germline V CDR1 and CDR2: WSHSY, SAAADI. Trimming took 8 bases from V and 2 from J; bases not matched to a gene: 5. This chain's CDR3 is CASSKDRGNYGYTF. The CDR3 DNA reads TGCGCCAGCTCCAAGGACAGGGGGAACTATGGCTACACCTTC.

CDR3 DNA sequence: TGTGCCAGCAGTCCCCTCGCTAGCGGGAGGTCCTACAATGAGCAGTTCTTC. It is translated as CASSPLASGRSYNEQFF. The rearrangement links TRBV27 to TRBJ2-1; 11 nucleotides match TRBD2. The length of the CDR3 is 17 residues. The V and J ends lost 5 bases and 1 base, in that order; junction bases with no gene match: 7. CDR1 is MNHEY and CDR2 is SMNVEV in the germline V gene (reference sequence).

The chain links TRBV4-1 to TRBJ2-5; tentatively, D is TRBD1 (6 bases). The ends were cut back, 0 bases at V and 7 bases at J, with 18 bases in the middle. The CDR3 is 16 residues long. Looked up from germline, CDR1 is MGHRA and CDR2 is YSYEKL. Written as DNA, the CDR3 is TGCGCCAGCAGCCAAGAACAGAACAGGGTGTCGGCGACCCAGTACTTC. This codes for CASSQEQNRVSATQYF.

The chain joins TRBV9 to TRBJ1-6; no definite D call. Trimming pared 3 bases from V and 5 bases from J, leaving 9 bases between. The CDR3 contains 14 residues. Germline V lookup: CDR1 SGDLS, CDR2 YYNGEE. CDR3 amino acids: CASSDRVHNSPLHF. The CDR3 DNA sequence: TGTGCCAGCAGCGACCGGGTCCATAATTCACCCCTCCACTTT. Looking up the rest from reference TRBV9 and TRBJ1-6 gives the full variable domain: DSGVTQTPKHLITATGQRVTLRCSPRSGDLSVYWYQQSLDQGLQFLIQYYNGEERAKGNILERFSAQQFPDLHSELNLSSLELGDSALYFCASSDRVHNSPLHFGNGTRLTVT.